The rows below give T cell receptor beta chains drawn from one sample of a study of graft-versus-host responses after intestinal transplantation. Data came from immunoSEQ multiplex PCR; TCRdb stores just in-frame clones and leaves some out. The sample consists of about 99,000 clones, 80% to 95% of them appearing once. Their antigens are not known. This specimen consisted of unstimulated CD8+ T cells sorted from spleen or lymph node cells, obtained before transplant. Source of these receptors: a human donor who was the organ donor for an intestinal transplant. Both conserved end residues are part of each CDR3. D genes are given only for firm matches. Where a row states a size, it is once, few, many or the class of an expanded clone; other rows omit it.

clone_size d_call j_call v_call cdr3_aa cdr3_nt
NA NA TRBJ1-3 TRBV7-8 CASSLFAGFSGNTIYF TGTGCCAGCAGCTTATTCGCAGGCTTTTCTGGAAACACCATATATTTT
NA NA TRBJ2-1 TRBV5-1 CASSGWTANNEQFF TGCGCCAGCAGCGGGTGGACAGCAAACAATGAGCAGTTCTTC
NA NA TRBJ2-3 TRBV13 CASSQTLRGGAIPDTQYF TGTGCCAGCAGCCAGACCTTGCGAGGCGGTGCAATCCCAGATACGCAGTATTTT
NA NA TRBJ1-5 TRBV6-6 CACRPGHNQPQHF TGTGCCTGCAGACCAGGCCACAATCAGCCCCAGCATTTT
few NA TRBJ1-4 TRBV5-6 CASSLGGSEKLFF TGTGCCAGCAGCTTGGGAGGAAGTGAAAAACTGTTTTTT
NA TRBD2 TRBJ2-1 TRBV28 CASSPLYLSGSSYNEQFF TGTGCCAGCAGTCCTCTTTACTTGAGCGGGAGTAGCTACAATGAGCAGTTCTTC
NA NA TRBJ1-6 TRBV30 CAWSVEQGRSYNSPLHF TGTGCCTGGAGTGTTGAACAGGGACGCTCCTATAATTCACCCCTCCACTTT
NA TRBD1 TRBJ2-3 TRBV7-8 CASSPGQGAVDTQYF TGTGCCAGCAGTCCGGGACAGGGGGCAGTAGATACGCAGTATTTT
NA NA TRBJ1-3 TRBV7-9 CASSFPGGNTIYF TGTGCCAGCAGCTTTCCGGGGGGAAACACCATATATTTT
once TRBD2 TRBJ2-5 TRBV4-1 CASNQGPQSGSLETQYF TGCGCCAGCAACCAAGGTCCACAAAGCGGGAGTCTAGAGACCCAGTACTTC
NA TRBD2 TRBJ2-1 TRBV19 CATGTGGYNEQFF TGTGCCACCGGGACGGGGGGTTACAATGAGCAGTTCTTC
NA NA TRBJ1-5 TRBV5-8 CASSLARTSNQPQHF TGTGCCAGCAGCTTGGCCAGAACTAGCAATCAGCCCCAGCATTTT
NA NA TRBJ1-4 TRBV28 CASSLWRLSRLETNEKLFF TGTGCCAGCAGTTTATGGCGGCTATCCCGTCTCGAAACTAATGAAAAACTGTTTTTT
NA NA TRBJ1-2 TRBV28 CASSLWGRGSDGYTF TGTGCCAGCAGTTTATGGGGCAGGGGTTCCGATGGCTACACCTTC
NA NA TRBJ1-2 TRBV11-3 CASSSADGKNYGYTF TGTGCCAGCAGCTCCGCGGACGGGAAAAACTATGGCTACACCTTC
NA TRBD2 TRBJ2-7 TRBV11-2 CASSVGTSVREQYF TGTGCCAGCAGCGTCGGGACTAGCGTTCGCGAGCAGTACTTC
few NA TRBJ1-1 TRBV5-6 CASRNAPTTEAFF TGTGCCAGCAGAAACGCGCCCACCACTGAAGCTTTCTTT
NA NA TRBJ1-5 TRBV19 CASSIGGQPQHF TGTGCCAGTAGTATAGGAGGACAGCCCCAGCATTTT
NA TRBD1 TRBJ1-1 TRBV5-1 CASSLVTGGTEAFF TGCGCCAGCAGCTTGGTTACAGGGGGCACTGAAGCTTTCTTT
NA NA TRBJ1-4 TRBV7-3 CASWPEKLFF TGTGCCAGCTGGCCCGAAAAACTGTTTTTT
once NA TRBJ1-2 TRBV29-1 CSVDDTGHRYYGYTF TGCAGCGTTGATGACACCGGCCATAGATACTATGGCTACACCTTC
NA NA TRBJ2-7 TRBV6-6 CASNLAAAGESDEQYF TGTGCCAGCAACCTTGCGGCGGCCGGGGAGTCCGACGAGCAGTACTTC
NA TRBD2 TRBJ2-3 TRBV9 CASSVTSGGASDTQYF TGTGCCAGCAGCGTCACTAGCGGGGGGGCTTCAGATACGCAGTATTTT
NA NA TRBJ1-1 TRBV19 CASIETEAFF TGTGCCAGTATAGAGACTGAAGCTTTCTTT
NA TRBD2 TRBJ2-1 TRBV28 CASSLLPPGLAPPYSYNEQFF TGTGCCAGCAGTTTGCTCCCCCCGGGACTAGCGCCGCCATACTCCTACAATGAGCAGTTCTTC
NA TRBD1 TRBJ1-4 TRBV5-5 CASTPGQSNEKLFF TGTGCCAGCACCCCGGGACAGAGTAATGAAAAACTGTTTTTT
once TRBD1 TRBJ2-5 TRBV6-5 CASSYSTGGETQYF TGTGCCAGCAGTTACTCGACAGGGGGAGAGACCCAGTACTTC
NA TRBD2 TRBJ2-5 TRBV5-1 CASSYEGGPPETQYF TGCGCCAGCAGCTACGAGGGAGGGCCTCCCGAGACCCAGTACTTC
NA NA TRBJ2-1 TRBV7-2 CASSPEPGRSYNEQFF TGTGCCAGCAGCCCGGAACCAGGGCGCTCCTACAATGAGCAGTTCTTC
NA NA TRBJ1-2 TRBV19 CASSIWASGYTF TGTGCCAGTAGTATATGGGCATCAGGCTACACCTTC
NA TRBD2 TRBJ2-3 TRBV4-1 CASSQTGTSGRGTDTQYF TGCGCCAGCAGCCAAACCGGGACTAGCGGGAGAGGGACAGATACGCAGTATTTT
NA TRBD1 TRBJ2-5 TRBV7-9 CASSSKTDREETQYF TGTGCCAGCAGCTCGAAAACCGACAGGGAGGAGACCCAGTACTTC
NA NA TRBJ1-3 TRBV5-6 CASSPGLTSGNTIYF TGTGCCAGCAGCCCGGGACTGACCTCTGGAAACACCATATATTTT
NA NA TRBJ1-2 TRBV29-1 CREDTTYGYTF TGCAGAGAGGACACAACCTATGGCTACACCTTC